A single sample is the source of the 4 T cell receptor beta chains below, sequenced in a study of regulatory T cells in long-lasting Graves disease. Time point indicated: newly diagnosed GD, antithyroid drugs for less than 3 months. Preparation of the TCR library used RNA extracted from PBMCs. With iRepertoire HTBI primers and Arm-PCR of CDR3 regions, TCR beta libraries were built. In TCRdb, the multiplex PCR reads were re-called with MiXCR into one record per CDR3 protein. The sample comprises hundreds of thousands of distinct CDR3 sequences, approximately 16% of which are singletons, and about 32% rests with the top ten. This sample also appeared in a second study, on T cells in Graves' hyperthyroidism and ophthalmopathy.

This sample comprised peripheral blood mononuclear cells (PBMCs), obtained at new diagnosis, from a patient treated with antithyroid drugs. The receptors originated from a man aged 35 to 55 with Graves disease.

This clonotype came up many times. This rearrangement joins TRBV28 to TRBJ2-7; weak D call: TRBD2 (5 bases). The V and J ends lost 4 bases and 1 base respectively, with 11 bases between them. This CDR3 spans 14 amino acids. Looked up from germline, CDR1 is MDHEN and CDR2 is SYDVKM. CDR3 coding DNA: TGTGCCAGCAGTTCAGGACTGATATCCTACGAGCAGTACTTC. It specifies CASSSGLISYEQYF.

In this sample, this clonotype turned up many times. The chain combines TRBV29-1 with TRBJ2-1; D possibly corresponds to TRBD1 (6 bases). V shed 3 bases and J shed 4 bases, with 19 bases lying between them. This CDR3 is built from 16 residues. Looked up from germline, CDR1 is SQVTM and CDR2 is ANQGSEA. The CDR3 bases are TGCAGCGTTGACGTCGTCCGGGACAAACTATACAATGAGCAGTTCTTC. Its translation: CSVDVVRDKLYNEQFF.

A note on this clonotype: Given a much more abundant clone one base away, this may be a read error. This sequence joins TRBV30 and TRBJ2-1, with 9 bases that match TRBD2. The CDR3 loop spans 14 amino acids. Germline CDR1 GTSNPN, CDR2 SVGIG (reference sequence). V shed 5 bases, J shed 9 bases, and the junction held 11 bases outside the gene matches. CDR3 loop: CAWGLSGGFGEQFF. The CDR3 DNA reads TGTGCCTGGGGCCTTAGCGGGGGATTCGGTGAGCAGTTCTTC.

Regarding this clonotype: This likely stems from a read error, as it lies one base from a far larger clone. V and J are TRBV28 and TRBJ2-1; 10 bases map to TRBD2. CDR1 is MDHEN and CDR2 is SYDVKM in the germline V gene. The CDR3 is made up of 15 amino acids. The CDR3 loop reads CAGRMNSGGLLVQFF. The CDR3 coding sequence is TGTGCCGGCAGAATGAATAGCGGGGGGCTACTGGTGCAGTTCTTC.